This entry lists 7 T cell receptor beta chains sequenced from one sample in a study of CXCR3-negative and CXCR3-positive naive CD8 T cells. Overall study findings and caveats: CXCR3-expressing naive cells carried TRB CDR3s more hydrophobic than those of CXCR3-negative naive cells.

All TRB cDNA libraries came from 5' RACE performed with UMI labels. Following a re-call of the 5' RACE reads, TCRdb has one entry per CDR3 protein and lacks DNA. This sample's table reports tens of thousands of distinct CDR3 sequences. These receptors' antigens are unknown. Material for sequencing was naive CXCR3+ CD8+ T cells from blood. Subset indicated: CD45RO-CCR7+CD27+CD95- naive CD8+ T cells expressing CXCR3 (TNR3+). The receptors shown here come from a human donor in good health. Some clones in this sample may be carry-over from other donors' samples.

This chain uses TRBV6-6 with TRBJ2-3; TCRdb's D call, TRBD2, is unchecked because there is no DNA. Per the germline V gene, CDR1 is MNHNY and CDR2 is SVGAGI (reference sequence). The CDR3 has 15 amino acids. The CDR3 sequence: CASSYLAGGTDTQYF.

J is TRBJ2-1 and V is TRBV27; lacking DNA, the TRBD1 call made by TCRdb goes unchecked. Germline CDR1 and CDR2: MNHEY and SMNVEV (reference sequence). The CDR3 is made up of 17 amino acids. CDR3 loop: CASSLSPSGGPYNEQFF.

This chain uses TRBV9 with TRBJ1-1; checking the TCRdb D call of TRBD1 is not possible without DNA. CDR3 length: 14 residues. Germline V lookup: CDR1 SGDLS, CDR2 YYNGEE. CDR3 region: CASSRTVRGTEAFF.

This clonotype shows up as medium-sized by frequency. V is TRBV11-3 and J is TRBJ2-1; TCRdb's D call of TRBD1 is untestable without DNA. The CDR3 covers 14 residues. Germline CDR1 and CDR2: SGHNT and YENEEA. CDR3 residues: CASSARDRAHEQFF.

The V call is TRBV5-5, the J call TRBJ2-7; the D call of TRBD1 rests on TCRdb alone, since no DNA is present to check it. Looked up from germline, CDR1 is SGHKS and CDR2 is YYEKEE (reference sequence). The CDR3 covers 13 residues. The CDR3 is CASSLTGINEQYF. Full variable domain (remainder filled in from reference TRBV5-5 and TRBJ2-7): DAGVTQSPTHLIKTRGQQVTLRCSPISGHKSVSWYQQVLGQGPQFIFQYYEKEERGRGNFPDRFSARQFPNYSSELNVNALLLGDSALYLCASSLTGINEQYFGPGTRLTVT.

The CDR3 reads CAITTYLTGTEQYF. The chain couples TRBV12-3 or TRBV12-4 to TRBJ2-7; TCRdb designates TRBD1, a call that cannot be tested without DNA. The CDR3 has 14 amino acids.

The rearrangement links TRBV3-1 to TRBJ2-5; there is no DNA to check the TCRdb D call of TRBD1. Germline CDR1 LGHDT, CDR2 YNNKEL (reference sequence). There are 16 residues in the CDR3. The CDR3 region is CASSQGGQAREETQYF.